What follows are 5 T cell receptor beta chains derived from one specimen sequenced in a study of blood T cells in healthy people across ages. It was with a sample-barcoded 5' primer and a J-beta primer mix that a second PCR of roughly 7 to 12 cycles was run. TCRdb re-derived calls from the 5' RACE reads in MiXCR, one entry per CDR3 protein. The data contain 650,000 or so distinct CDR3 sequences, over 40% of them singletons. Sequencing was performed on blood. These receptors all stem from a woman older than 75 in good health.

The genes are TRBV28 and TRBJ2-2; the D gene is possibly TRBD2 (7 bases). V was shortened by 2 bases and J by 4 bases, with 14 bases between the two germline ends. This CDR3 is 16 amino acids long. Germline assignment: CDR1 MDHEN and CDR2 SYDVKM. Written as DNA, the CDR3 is TGTGCCAGCAGTTTAGGGGGGGCGATCTTCACCGGGGAGCTGTTTTTT. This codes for CASSLGGAIFTGELFF.

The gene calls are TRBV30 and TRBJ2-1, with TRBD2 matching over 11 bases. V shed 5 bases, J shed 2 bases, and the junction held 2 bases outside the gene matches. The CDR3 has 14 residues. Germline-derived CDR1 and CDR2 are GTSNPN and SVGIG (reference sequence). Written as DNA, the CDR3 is TGTGCCTGGGGGACTAGCGGCACCTACAATGAGCAGTTCTTC. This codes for CAWGTSGTYNEQFF.

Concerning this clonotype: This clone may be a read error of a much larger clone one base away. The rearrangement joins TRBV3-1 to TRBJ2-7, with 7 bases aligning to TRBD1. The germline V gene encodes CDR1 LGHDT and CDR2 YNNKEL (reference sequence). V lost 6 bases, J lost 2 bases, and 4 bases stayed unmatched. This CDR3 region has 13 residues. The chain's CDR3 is CASSMDRTYEQYF. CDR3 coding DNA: TGTGCCAGCAGTATGGACAGGACCTACGAGCAGTACTTC.

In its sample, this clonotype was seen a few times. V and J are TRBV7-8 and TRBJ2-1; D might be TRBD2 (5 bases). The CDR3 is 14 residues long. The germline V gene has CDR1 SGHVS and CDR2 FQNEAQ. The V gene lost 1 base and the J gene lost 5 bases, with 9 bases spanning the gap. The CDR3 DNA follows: TGTGCCAGCAGCTTAGGGGAGACTCACAATGAGCAGTTCTTC. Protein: CASSLGETHNEQFF.

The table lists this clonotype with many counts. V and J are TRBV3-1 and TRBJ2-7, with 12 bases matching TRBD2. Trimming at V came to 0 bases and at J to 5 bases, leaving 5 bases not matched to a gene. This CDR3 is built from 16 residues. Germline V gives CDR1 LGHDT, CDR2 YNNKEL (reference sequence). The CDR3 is CASSQDQRLAGDEQYF. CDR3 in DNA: TGTGCCAGCAGCCAAGATCAACGACTAGCGGGAGACGAGCAGTACTTC.